This TCR beta chain was captured by sequencing in a study of blood T cells in healthy people across ages. With a J-beta primer mix and a sample-barcoded 5' primer, a second PCR ran about 6 to 11 cycles. Per-sample output comprised a minimum of 3 million paired-end reads containing CDR3. TCRdb re-called the 5' RACE reads with MiXCR, one entry per CDR3 protein. This table holds some 640,000 distinct CDR3 sequences, 49% found once. Extractions gave at least 5.5 micrograms of total RNA per sample. J was trimmed by 0 bases and V by 4 bases; bases with no gene match: 6. Germline loops: CDR1 SGHAT, CDR2 FQNNGV. This CDR3 spans 16 amino acids.

The TCR originated in an older woman in good health. Sequenced: blood. This chain uses TRBV11-2 with TRBJ2-1; the match to TRBD2 covers 7 bases. In DNA, the CDR3 is TGTGCCAGCAGCTCCTCTAGCGGAATCTCCTACAATGAGCAGTTCTTC. It specifies CASSSSSGISYNEQFF.